The clone carrying this T cell receptor (beta chain) was counted between two and nine times. The treatment: oral pan-JAK inhibitor, 5-10 mg twice daily. Germline CDR1 is LGHNA and CDR2 is YSLEER. The CDR3 is 15 amino acids. V gave up 1 base and J gave up 3 bases, with 13 bases separating them. Extracted RNA was reverse transcribed into cDNA, the sequencing template. The table came from immunoSEQ multiplex PCR; TCRdb's copy has only in-frame clones and leaves some out. The repertoire holds roughly 200,000 clones, with about 55% as singletons. The data were taken from a study of CD8+ T cells in alopecia areata.

This TCR derives from a human donor with alopecia areata. The specimen comprised CD8+ T cells sorted from blood, sampled at week 24, from a patient treated with tofacitinib. The gene calls are TRBV4-3 and TRBJ2-7; D remains unclear. In DNA form, the CDR3 reads TGCGCCAGCAGCCAAGTGAGGTCAATCAGCTACGAGCAGTACTTC. Encoded protein: CASSQVRSISYEQYF.